Listed below are T cell receptor beta chains from one sample, sequenced in a study of read filtering for tumor transcriptome and immune sequencing. TCRdb passed the reads through MiXCR, listing each CDR3 protein once. Counted here are around 140,000 distinct CDR3 sequences, roughly 13% occurring once; the ten biggest clones make up 6.5% to 9%. Source material: a population of CD138-negative cells sorted from bone marrow. Receptor source: a donor at least 40 years old with multiple myeloma. Each CDR3 is given with its conserved first and last residue. Fields, in order: CDR3 DNA, CDR3 protein, clone size, D gene, J gene, V gene. D genes are given only for firm matches. Some rows have no size entry. The others give once, few or many, or a class for an expanded clone.

cdr3_nt: TGTGCCAGCAGTTTAGGGGCGTCCAATCAGCCCCAGCATTTT; cdr3_aa: CASSLGASNQPQHF; clone_size: many; d_call: .; j_call: TRBJ1-5; v_call: TRBV12-3/TRBV12-4
cdr3_nt: TGTGCCAGCAGCTTGGCTAGCGGGAGTCACGAGCAGTACTTC; cdr3_aa: CASSLASGSHEQYF; clone_size: many; d_call: TRBD2; j_call: TRBJ2-7; v_call: TRBV11-2
cdr3_nt: TGCAGTGCAAATAGCGGGAGGGCCGGGAATGAGCAGCTCTTC; cdr3_aa: CSANSGRAGNEQLF; clone_size: .; d_call: TRBD2; j_call: TRBJ2-1; v_call: TRBV20-1
cdr3_nt: TGTGCCAGCAGGGCCCAGGAAAGGCCTTTCTCTAACTATGGCTACACCTTC; cdr3_aa: CASRAQERPFSNYGYTF; clone_size: many; d_call: .; j_call: TRBJ1-2; v_call: TRBV2
cdr3_nt: TGTGCCAGCAGGAAGACCGCCGTAGTAAATGAAAAACTGTTTTTT; cdr3_aa: CASRKTAVVNEKLFF; clone_size: many; d_call: .; j_call: TRBJ1-4; v_call: TRBV2
cdr3_nt: TGTGCCAGCAGCCAAGGGGGCCATAGGTTCTTC; cdr3_aa: CASSQGGHRFF; clone_size: many; d_call: .; j_call: TRBJ2-1; v_call: TRBV3-1
cdr3_nt: TGTGCCAGCAGCTCGATCAGACAGGCCGCTTACAATGAGCAGTTCTTC; cdr3_aa: CASSSIRQAAYNEQFF; clone_size: .; d_call: .; j_call: TRBJ2-1; v_call: TRBV7-9
cdr3_nt: TGCGCCAGCAGCCAAACCGACAGGGGGGGGACTGAAGCTTTCTTT; cdr3_aa: CASSQTDRGGTEAFF; clone_size: many; d_call: TRBD1; j_call: TRBJ1-1; v_call: TRBV4-1
cdr3_nt: TGTGCCAGCTCGCCCCGGGACACTCCCTCCTACGAGCAGTACTTC; cdr3_aa: CASSPRDTPSYEQYF; clone_size: .; d_call: .; j_call: TRBJ2-7; v_call: TRBV18
cdr3_nt: TGCGCCAGCAGCTTGGACGTCAGGGACAGCTATAATTCACCCCTCCACTTT; cdr3_aa: CASSLDVRDSYNSPLHF; clone_size: few; d_call: TRBD1; j_call: TRBJ1-6; v_call: TRBV5-1
cdr3_nt: TGTGCCAGCAGCTCCGGAGGACCCGGGACAGCCCCCTACGAGCAGTACTTC; cdr3_aa: CASSSGGPGTAPYEQYF; clone_size: many; d_call: TRBD1; j_call: TRBJ2-7; v_call: TRBV9
cdr3_nt: TGCGCCAGCAGCTTAGACGGCGGGAGATGGGAGACCCAGTACTTC; cdr3_aa: CASSLDGGRWETQYF; clone_size: .; d_call: TRBD2; j_call: TRBJ2-5; v_call: TRBV5-1
cdr3_nt: TGTGCCAGCAGCCAAGATGCGCCTGGGACGCCTAGATCGGGTACGCAGTATTTT; cdr3_aa: CASSQDAPGTPRSGTQYF; clone_size: few; d_call: .; j_call: TRBJ2-3; v_call: TRBV14
cdr3_nt: TGTGCCAGCAGACCTGGACAGGTCTACGAGCAGTACTTC; cdr3_aa: CASRPGQVYEQYF; clone_size: many; d_call: TRBD1; j_call: TRBJ2-7; v_call: TRBV6-6
cdr3_nt: TGCGCCAGCAGCCAAGCCATGGGACAGGGTGAAGCTTTCTTT; cdr3_aa: CASSQAMGQGEAFF; clone_size: many; d_call: TRBD1; j_call: TRBJ1-1; v_call: TRBV4-3
cdr3_nt: TGCAGTGCTAGAGACCAGTCGGCCTACGAGCAGTACTTC; cdr3_aa: CSARDQSAYEQYF; clone_size: many; d_call: .; j_call: TRBJ2-7; v_call: TRBV20-1
cdr3_nt: TGTGCCGGCACCTCGTACCAAGGGGGGCATGATACGCAGTATTTT; cdr3_aa: CAGTSYQGGHDTQYF; clone_size: few; d_call: .; j_call: TRBJ2-3; v_call: TRBV18
cdr3_nt: TGCAGTGCTAGAGACCCTCTAGCGGGAGGGCCCACAGATACGCAGTATTTT; cdr3_aa: CSARDPLAGGPTDTQYF; clone_size: many; d_call: TRBD2; j_call: TRBJ2-3; v_call: TRBV20-1
cdr3_nt: TGCAGTGCTAGCCCTTACAATGAGCAGTTCTTC; cdr3_aa: CSASPYNEQFF; clone_size: many; d_call: .; j_call: TRBJ2-1; v_call: TRBV20-1
cdr3_nt: TGCAGCGTTGGAGGGGTTTACAATGAGCAGTTCTTC; cdr3_aa: CSVGGVYNEQFF; clone_size: many; d_call: .; j_call: TRBJ2-1; v_call: TRBV29-1
cdr3_nt: TGTGCCAGCAGCTTGGGGGGAGGGAACACTGAAGCTTTCTTT; cdr3_aa: CASSLGGGNTEAFF; clone_size: many; d_call: .; j_call: TRBJ1-1; v_call: TRBV7-3
cdr3_nt: TGTGCCAGCATCGGGTCCGCTAACTATGGCTACACCTTC; cdr3_aa: CASIGSANYGYTF; clone_size: .; d_call: .; j_call: TRBJ1-2; v_call: TRBV7-9
cdr3_nt: TGCAGTGCTAGAGCCCCCCCCGGCCTCCATACCACTAGCGGGAGGGCCGTCACCGGGGAGCTGTTTTTT; cdr3_aa: CSARAPPGLHTTSGRAVTGELFF; clone_size: few; d_call: TRBD2; j_call: TRBJ2-2; v_call: TRBV20-1
cdr3_nt: TGTGCCAGCAGCCAAGACGCTAGCGGGAGTAACAATGAGCAGTTCTTC; cdr3_aa: CASSQDASGSNNEQFF; clone_size: many; d_call: TRBD2; j_call: TRBJ2-1; v_call: TRBV14
cdr3_nt: TGTGCCAGCAGCCCGGGACTAGCGAGAAGTATCACCGGGGAGCTGTTTTTT; cdr3_aa: CASSPGLARSITGELFF; clone_size: .; d_call: TRBD2; j_call: TRBJ2-2; v_call: TRBV5-5
cdr3_nt: TGTGCCAGCAGCCAAGCCGAGGGACTAGCGGGAGTCTACAATGAGCAGTTCTTC; cdr3_aa: CASSQAEGLAGVYNEQFF; clone_size: many; d_call: TRBD2; j_call: TRBJ2-1; v_call: TRBV14
cdr3_nt: TGTGCCAGCAGCAGGGGGAAGATGAACACTGAAGCTTTCTTT; cdr3_aa: CASSRGKMNTEAFF; clone_size: .; d_call: .; j_call: TRBJ1-1; v_call: TRBV5-5
cdr3_nt: TGTGCCAGCAGCCAAAAGGGGAAACCTGAAGCTTTCTTT; cdr3_aa: CASSQKGKPEAFF; clone_size: many; d_call: .; j_call: TRBJ1-1; v_call: TRBV3-1
cdr3_nt: TGTGCCAGCAGCTTGGCGGGGGGCTCTGGCTACACCTTC; cdr3_aa: CASSLAGGSGYTF; clone_size: few; d_call: .; j_call: TRBJ1-2; v_call: TRBV5-4
cdr3_nt: TGTGCCAGCAGCGCGGATCTAACGGGAGGGGAGCTGTTTTTT; cdr3_aa: CASSADLTGGELFF; clone_size: few; d_call: .; j_call: TRBJ2-2; v_call: TRBV7-3
cdr3_nt: TGCAGCGTTGAAGATCAGGAGATACGTGGAGCTTTCTTT; cdr3_aa: CSVEDQEIRGAFF; clone_size: many; d_call: .; j_call: TRBJ1-1; v_call: TRBV29-1
cdr3_nt: TGTGCCAGCAGCTTAGGAGGGCCAGGTGATGAGCAGTTCTTC; cdr3_aa: CASSLGGPGDEQFF; clone_size: many; d_call: .; j_call: TRBJ2-1; v_call: TRBV7-9
cdr3_nt: TGTGCCAGCAGCTCCGGGACTAGCAGGACCGGGGAGCTGTTTTTT; cdr3_aa: CASSSGTSRTGELFF; clone_size: many; d_call: TRBD2; j_call: TRBJ2-2; v_call: TRBV5-5
cdr3_nt: TGCAGTGCTAGAGAGCGCGGGAGTATGAACAGGCAGTTCTTC; cdr3_aa: CSARERGSMNRQFF; clone_size: many; d_call: TRBD2; j_call: TRBJ2-1; v_call: TRBV20-1
cdr3_nt: TGTGCCAGCAGGGTACAGGGGGCTCGGAGTCAGCCCCAGCATTTT; cdr3_aa: CASRVQGARSQPQHF; clone_size: many; d_call: TRBD1; j_call: TRBJ1-5; v_call: TRBV6-2/TRBV6-3
cdr3_nt: TGTGCCAGCAGCCCGCCAGGAGGAGGCTACACCTTC; cdr3_aa: CASSPPGGGYTF; clone_size: many; d_call: .; j_call: TRBJ1-2; v_call: TRBV7-9
cdr3_nt: TGCGCCAGCAGCTACTACGGGGTAGGGAGCTCCTACAATGAGCAGGTCTTC; cdr3_aa: CASSYYGVGSSYNEQVF; clone_size: .; d_call: .; j_call: TRBJ2-1; v_call: TRBV5-1
cdr3_nt: TGCGCCAGCAGCTGGACACGGGAGAATGAGCAGTTCTTC; cdr3_aa: CASSWTRENEQFF; clone_size: many; d_call: .; j_call: TRBJ2-1; v_call: TRBV5-1
cdr3_nt: TGTGCCAGCAGCTCCGACTTCGACAATGAGCAGTTCTTC; cdr3_aa: CASSSDFDNEQFF; clone_size: many; d_call: .; j_call: TRBJ2-1; v_call: TRBV27